These 3 T cell receptor beta chains were all obtained from the same sample, sequenced in a study of metastatic and nonmetastatic thyroid tumors. Every patient underwent thyroid surgery untreated. Using MiXCR, TCRdb reanalyzed the PCR reads. This sample carries 40,000 to 50,000 clones, about an eighth of them seen once, and the ten largest clones take roughly 9%. Sequencing input: blood. The receptor source for this set is a male donor with papillary thyroid cancer or a benign thyroid nodule (not recorded which). Some clones in this sample may be carry-over from other donors' samples.

This clone occurred a few times. CDR3 residues: CASSPGTSNEKLFF. DNA for the CDR3: TGTGCCAGCTCCCCCGGGACTAGTAATGAAAAACTGTTTTTT. V gene TRBV18 combines with J gene TRBJ1-4; tentative D call: TRBD1 (5 bases). CDR3 length: 14 residues. Germline CDR1 KGHSH, CDR2 LQKENI. V was cut by 6 bases and J by 4 bases, with 12 bases left in between.

This clone was counted many times. This chain joins TRBV19 and TRBJ2-7; perhaps TRBD2 as D (6 bases). Trimming shortened V by 4 bases and J by 7 bases, and 20 bases separated the two germline ends. The CDR3 is made up of 15 amino acids. The germline CDR1 and CDR2 sequences are LNHDA and SQIVND (reference sequence). The CDR3 spells CASSNLGLASREQYF. Here the CDR3 DNA reads TGTGCCAGTAGTAATTTGGGACTGGCCTCTCGTGAGCAGTACTTC.

With regard to this clone: One base away lies a much larger clone, so this may be a sequencing read error. The chain couples TRBV3-1 to TRBJ2-6, with D unclear. Trimming removed 6 bases at V and 2 bases at J, with 5 bases between. CDR1 and CDR2 from the germline V gene are LGHDT and YNNKEL (reference sequence). The CDR3 runs 13 residues. CDR3 coding DNA: TGTGCCAGCAGTCGCACTGGGGCCAACGTCCTGACTTTC. Translating it yields CASSRTGANVLTF. Based on the CDR3 plus reference TRBV3-1 and TRBJ2-6, the full variable domain is DTAVSQTPKYLVTQMGNDKSIKCEQNLGHDTMYWYKQDSKKFLKIMFSYNNKELIINETVPNRFSPKSPDKAHLNLHINSLELGDSAVYFCASSRTGANVLTFGAGSRLTVL.